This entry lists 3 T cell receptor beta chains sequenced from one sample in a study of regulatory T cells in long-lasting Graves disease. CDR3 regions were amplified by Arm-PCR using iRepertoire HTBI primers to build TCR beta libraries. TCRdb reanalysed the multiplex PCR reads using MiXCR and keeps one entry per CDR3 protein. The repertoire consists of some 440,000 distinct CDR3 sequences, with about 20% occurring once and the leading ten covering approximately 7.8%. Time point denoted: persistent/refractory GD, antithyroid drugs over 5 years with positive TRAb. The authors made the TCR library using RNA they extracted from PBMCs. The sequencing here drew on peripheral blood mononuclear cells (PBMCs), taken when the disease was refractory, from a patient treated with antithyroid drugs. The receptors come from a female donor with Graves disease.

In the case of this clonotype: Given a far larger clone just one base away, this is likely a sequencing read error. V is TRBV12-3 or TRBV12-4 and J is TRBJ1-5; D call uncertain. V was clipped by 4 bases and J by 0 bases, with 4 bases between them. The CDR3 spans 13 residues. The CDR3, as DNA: TGTGCCAGCAGTTACTGTAGCAATCAGCCCCAGCATTTT. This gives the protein CASSYCSNQPQHF.

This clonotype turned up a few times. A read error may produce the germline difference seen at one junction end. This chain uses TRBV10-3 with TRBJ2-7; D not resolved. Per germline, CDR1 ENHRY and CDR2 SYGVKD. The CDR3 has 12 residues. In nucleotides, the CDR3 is TGTGCCATCAGTGAGTCTAGTTACGGGCAGTACTTC. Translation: CAISESSYGQYF.

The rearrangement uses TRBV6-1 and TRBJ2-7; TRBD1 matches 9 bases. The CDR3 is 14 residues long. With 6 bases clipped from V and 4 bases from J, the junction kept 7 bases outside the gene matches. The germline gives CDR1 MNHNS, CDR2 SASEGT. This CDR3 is CASSSGTGRYEQYF. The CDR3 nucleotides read TGTGCCAGCAGCTCCGGGACAGGGCGATACGAGCAGTACTTC.